The 24 T cell receptor beta chains reported below all come from one sample, sequenced in a study of CD8 T cell repertoires and HIV-1 epitope variants. Assay: immunoSEQ multiplex PCR; the TCRdb copy retains only in-frame clones and omits some. The sample yields 90,000 or so clones, roughly four fifths seen once. The material sequenced was uncultured baseline CD8+ T cells from peripheral blood mononuclear cells (PBMCs). These receptors came from a male donor with HIV.

The chain recombines TRBV9 with TRBJ2-3; a possible D gene is TRBD2 (6 bases). CDR1 and CDR2 (germline): SGDLS, YYNGEE. The CDR3 length is 14 residues. V was cut by 2 bases and J by 6 bases, with 13 bases left in between. Written as DNA, the CDR3 is TGTGCCAGCAGCGTTCTAGCGCTAGATGATACGCAGTATTTT. It encodes CASSVLALDDTQYF.

The chain combines TRBV30 with TRBJ2-1; 11 bases are shared with TRBD2. The CDR3 extends over 13 amino acids. V was clipped by 2 bases and J by 13 bases; unmatched bases: 7. CDR1 is GTSNPN and CDR2 is SVGIG in the germline V gene (reference sequence). The CDR3: CAWSLAGGRIQFF. As DNA, the CDR3 is TGTGCCTGGAGTCTAGCGGGGGGCCGGATCCAGTTCTTC.

This sequence joins TRBV27 and TRBJ2-3; D gene ambiguous. Germline CDR1 MNHEY, CDR2 SMNVEV (reference sequence). The CDR3 has 14 residues. V was cut by 2 bases and J by 5 bases, with 11 bases left in between. CDR3 in amino acids: CASSLNGPRDTQYF. CDR3 nucleotide sequence: TGTGCCAGCAGTTTAAACGGACCCAGAGATACGCAGTATTTT.

The V gene is TRBV10-3, the J gene TRBJ1-1; 7 positions match TRBD1. V lost 11 bases, J lost 3 bases, and 12 bases stayed unmatched. CDR3 size: 14 residues. Germline V gives CDR1 ENHRY, CDR2 SYGVKD. CDR3 sequence (DNA): TGTGCCGCCCAACAGGGGCCGGGGGACACTGAAGCTTTCTTT. It codes for CAAQQGPGDTEAFF.

This rearrangement joins TRBV5-6 to TRBJ1-2; D is uncertain. Trimming took 0 bases from V and 4 from J, leaving 10 bases between them. CDR3 length equals 14 residues. Germline loops: CDR1 SGHDT, CDR2 YYEEEE. The CDR3 region has the DNA TGTGCCAGCAGCTTGGCTACGGAGACCTATGGCTACACCTTC. This gives the protein CASSLATETYGYTF. The whole variable domain, filled in from reference TRBV5-6 and TRBJ1-2, reads DAGVTQSPTHLIKTRGQQVTLRCSPKSGHDTVSWYQQALGQGPQFIFQYYEEEERQRGNFPDRFSGHQFPNYSSELNVNALLLGDSALYLCASSLATETYGYTFGSGTRLTVV.

This clone has just one count. The chain combines TRBV30 with TRBJ1-4; D is unresolved. The germline CDR1 and CDR2 sequences are GTSNPN and SVGIG (reference sequence). V dropped 4 bases and J dropped 4 bases, with 16 bases sitting between them. This CDR3 has 15 residues. The CDR3 DNA is TGTGCCTGGACGGTGGTTGATAGGAGTAATGAAAAACTGTTTTTT. This gives the protein CAWTVVDRSNEKLFF. Using reference TRBV30 and TRBJ1-4 for the parts outside the CDR3, the full variable domain is SQTIHQWPATLVQPVGSPLSLECTVEGTSNPNLYWYRQAAGRGLQLLFYSVGIGQISSEVPQNLSASRPQDRQFILSSKKLLLSDSGFYLCAWTVVDRSNEKLFFGSGTQLSVL.

This clone was recorded a few times. The rearrangement uses TRBV5-1 and TRBJ1-1; D gene ambiguous. The CDR3 spans 13 residues. Trimming shortened V by 4 bases and J by 1 base, and 8 bases separated the two germline ends. Germline CDR1 reads SGHRS; CDR2 reads YFSETQ. CDR3 nucleotide sequence: TGCGCCAGCAGCCACAGTACGAACACTGAAGCTTTCTTT. Translation gives CASSHSTNTEAFF.

This chain connects TRBV7-9 to TRBJ2-1; a possible D gene is TRBD1 (5 bases). V was pared by 5 bases and J by 7 bases, with 18 bases between. The CDR3 spans 15 residues. Looked up from germline, CDR1 is SEHNR and CDR2 is FQNEAQ (reference sequence). This CDR3 is CASSPAGQGKNEQFF. CDR3 bases: TGTGCCAGCAGCCCCGCAGGTCAGGGTAAAAATGAGCAGTTCTTC.

The chain is built from TRBV5-8 and TRBJ1-1; 7 nucleotides line up with TRBD1. The CDR3 is made up of 15 amino acids. Losses at the gene ends were 4 bases for V and 1 base for J; bases not matched to a gene: 7. Germline lookup yields CDR1 SGHTS and CDR2 YDEGEE. The CDR3 nucleotides are TGTGCCAGCAGCCAGACAGGGCAAAAGAACACTGAAGCTTTCTTT. As protein: CASSQTGQKNTEAFF.

V gene TRBV9 combines with J gene TRBJ2-4; D uncertain. Trimming cost V 4 bases and J 0 bases, with 8 bases left between them. This CDR3 region has 14 residues. CDR1 and CDR2 (germline): SGDLS, YYNGEE. CDR3 DNA: TGTGCCAGCAGCTCTCCTGGAGCCAAAAACATTCAGTACTTC. The encoded protein is CASSSPGAKNIQYF.

V gene TRBV5-6 combines with J gene TRBJ2-3; D is unclear. Germline V gene lookup returns CDR1 SGHDT and CDR2 YYEEEE. Trimming cost V 0 bases and J 7 bases, with 3 bases left between them. This CDR3 contains 11 residues. For the CDR3, the DNA is TGTGCCAGCAGCTTGGATTATACGCAGTATTTT. Its translation: CASSLDYTQYF. Full variable domain (remainder filled in from reference TRBV5-6 and TRBJ2-3): DAGVTQSPTHLIKTRGQQVTLRCSPKSGHDTVSWYQQALGQGPQFIFQYYEEEERQRGNFPDRFSGHQFPNYSSELNVNALLLGDSALYLCASSLDYTQYFGPGTRLTVL.

This clone was seen just once. The gene calls are TRBV4-3 and TRBJ2-1, with 8 nucleotides matching TRBD2. Per germline, CDR1 LGHNA and CDR2 YSLEER. The trim removed 0 bases at V and 0 bases at J, leaving 4 bases unmatched. The CDR3 has 17 amino acids. The CDR3 region is CASSQDQAGGSYNEQFF. CDR3 nucleotides: TGCGCCAGCAGCCAAGATCAGGCGGGGGGCTCCTACAATGAGCAGTTCTTC.

This chain joins TRBV6-5 and TRBJ2-1; 8 bases fit TRBD1. The ends lost 0 bases at V and 6 bases at J; junction bases unmatched: 4. This CDR3 is built from 15 residues. Germline CDR1 is MNHEY and CDR2 is SVGAGI. The CDR3 protein is CASSYSRQGSNEQFF. The CDR3 DNA follows: TGTGCCAGCAGTTACTCGAGACAGGGGAGCAATGAGCAGTTCTTC.

The chain has TRBV27 and TRBJ2-2; TRBD2 matches at 11 bases. The germline V gene encodes CDR1 MNHEY and CDR2 SMNVEV (reference sequence). This CDR3 contains 14 residues. Trimming cost V 8 bases and J 1 base; bases outside gene matches: 0. In DNA form, the CDR3 reads TGTGCCAGCCTAGCGGGAGGGAACACCGGGGAGCTGTTTTTT. Translating it yields CASLAGGNTGELFF.

This rearrangement joins TRBV6-4 to TRBJ2-1; 8 nucleotides align to TRBD2. The V segment lost 1 base and the J segment 5 bases; nucleotides outside the gene matches: 4. There are 15 residues in the CDR3. Germline loops: CDR1 MRHNA, CDR2 SNTAGT. CDR3 sequence (DNA): TGTGCCAGCAGTGACTGGGCGGGGGGCGACAATGAGCAGTTCTTC. This sequence encodes CASSDWAGGDNEQFF.

The chain employs TRBV6-1 and TRBJ1-5; D is ambiguous. CDR1 and CDR2 from the germline V gene are MNHNS and SASEGT. The CDR3 has 14 amino acids. Trimming stripped 7 bases from V and 6 bases from J, with 16 bases between. Here the CDR3 reads CASIVGQDGQPQHF. CDR3 DNA sequence: TGTGCCAGCATCGTAGGGCAGGACGGTCAGCCCCAGCATTTT.

The V gene is TRBV5-8, the J gene TRBJ2-5, with TRBD1 as a possible D gene (6 bases). Deletions cut 3 bases from V and 1 base from J, with 10 bases between. The CDR3 totals 14 residues. The germline CDR1 and CDR2 sequences are SGHTS and YDEGEE. CDR3 sequence (DNA): TGTGCCAGCAGCTACGACAGGAGCCAAGAGACCCAGTACTTC. This gives the protein CASSYDRSQETQYF.

CDR3 amino acids: CATEGLTYEQYF. The DNA of the CDR3 is TGTGCCACCGAGGGACTTACCTACGAGCAGTACTTC. The J gene is TRBJ2-7, the V gene TRBV28, with a tentative D call TRBD2 (6 bases). The CDR3 spans 12 residues. Trimming pared 10 bases from V and 2 bases from J, leaving 12 bases between. Germline V gives CDR1 MDHEN, CDR2 SYDVKM. The whole variable domain, remainder taken from reference TRBV28 and TRBJ2-7, is DVKVTQSSRYLVKRTGEKVFLECVQDMDHENMFWYRQDPGLGLRLIYFSYDVKMKEKGDIPEGYSVSREKKERFSLILESASTNQTSMYLCATEGLTYEQYFGPGTRLTVT.

V gene TRBV5-4 combines with J gene TRBJ1-2; 7 bases line up with TRBD1. The J segment lost 7 bases and the V segment lost 5 bases, leaving 11 bases of the junction unmatched. The germline V gene has CDR1 SGHNT and CDR2 YYREEE (reference sequence). The CDR3 covers 14 residues. CDR3 sequence (DNA): TGTGCCAGCAGTTCTCCGAGGGGGCCGAGTGGCTACACCTTC. Encoded protein: CASSSPRGPSGYTF.

The genes are TRBV7-2 and TRBJ1-1; tentatively, D is TRBD1 (6 bases). With 6 bases removed from V and 11 bases from J, the gap between germline ends came to 16 bases. The CDR3 totals 12 residues. Looked up from germline, CDR1 is SGHTA and CDR2 is FQGNSA. The CDR3 region is CASSRDKGKAFF. Here the CDR3 DNA reads TGTGCCAGCAGTAGGGACAAGGGGAAGGCTTTCTTT.

The rearrangement links TRBV6-5 to TRBJ2-3; 8 positions agree with TRBD1. Germline trimming cut 7 bases from V and 3 bases from J; bases unmatched to any gene: 3. The germline gives CDR1 MNHEY, CDR2 SVGAGI. The CDR3 is made up of 13 amino acids. The CDR3: CASIDRGTDTQYF. Here the CDR3 DNA reads TGTGCCAGCATTGACAGGGGAACAGATACGCAGTATTTT.

This chain connects TRBV19 to TRBJ2-1; D not resolved. CDR1 and CDR2 (germline): LNHDA, SQIVND (reference sequence). V dropped 5 bases and J dropped 5 bases, with 4 bases sitting between them. CDR3 length: 11 residues. The CDR3 sequence is CASSFHNEQFF. The CDR3 DNA is TGTGCCAGTAGTTTCCACAATGAGCAGTTCTTC.

The chain uses TRBV7-2 and TRBJ2-7, with D possibly called TRBD1 or TRBD2 (6 bases each). The CDR3 is made up of 14 amino acids. V was clipped by 2 bases and J by 5 bases, with 13 bases between them. The germline V gene has CDR1 SGHTA and CDR2 FQGNSA. The CDR3 region has the DNA TGTGCCAGCAGCTTAAGGGGGGCTTTCGACGAGCAGTACTTC. This translates into CASSLRGAFDEQYF. Full variable domain (missing parts from reference TRBV7-2 and TRBJ2-7): GAGVSQSPSNKVTEKGKDVELRCDPISGHTALYWYRQSLGQGLEFLIYFQGNSAPDKSGLPSDRFSAERTGGSVSTLTIQRTQQEDSAVYLCASSLRGAFDEQYFGPGTRLTVT.

The chain couples TRBV6-6 to TRBJ1-5, with 9 positions matching TRBD1. CDR1 is MNHNY, CDR2 SVGAGI, per germline (reference sequence). With 5 bases clipped from V and 6 bases from J, the junction kept 11 bases outside the gene matches. This CDR3 has 16 residues. The CDR3 DNA reads as TGTGCCAGCAGTCGCCCGGGACAGGGATTTCGTCAGCCCCAGCATTTT. This gives the protein CASSRPGQGFRQPQHF.